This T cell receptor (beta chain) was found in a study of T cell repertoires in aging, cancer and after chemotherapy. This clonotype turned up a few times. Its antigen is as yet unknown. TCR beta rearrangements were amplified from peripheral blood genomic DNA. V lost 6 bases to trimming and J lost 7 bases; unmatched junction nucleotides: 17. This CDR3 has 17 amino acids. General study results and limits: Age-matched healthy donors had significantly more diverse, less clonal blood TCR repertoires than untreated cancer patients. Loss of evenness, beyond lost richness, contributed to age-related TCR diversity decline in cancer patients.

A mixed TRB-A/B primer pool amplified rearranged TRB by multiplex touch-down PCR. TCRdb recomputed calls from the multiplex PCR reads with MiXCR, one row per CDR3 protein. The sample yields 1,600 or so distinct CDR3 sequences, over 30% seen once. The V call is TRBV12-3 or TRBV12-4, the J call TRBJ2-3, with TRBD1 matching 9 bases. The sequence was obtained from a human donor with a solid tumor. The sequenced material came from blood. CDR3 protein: CASSRRSLGQGTYTQYF. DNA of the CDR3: TGTGCCAGCAGCCGCAGGTCCTTGGGACAGGGCACTTATACGCAGTATTTT.